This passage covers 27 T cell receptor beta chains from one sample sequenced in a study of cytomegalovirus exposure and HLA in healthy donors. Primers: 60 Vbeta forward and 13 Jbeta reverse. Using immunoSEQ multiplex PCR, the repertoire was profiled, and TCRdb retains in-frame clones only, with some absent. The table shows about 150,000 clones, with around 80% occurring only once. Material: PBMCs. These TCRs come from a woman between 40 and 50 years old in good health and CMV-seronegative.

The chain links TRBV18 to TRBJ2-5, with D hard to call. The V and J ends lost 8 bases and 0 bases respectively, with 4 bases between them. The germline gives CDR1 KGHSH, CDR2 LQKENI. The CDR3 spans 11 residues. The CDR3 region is CASDNQETQYF. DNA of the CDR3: TGTGCCAGCGACAACCAAGAGACCCAGTACTTC.

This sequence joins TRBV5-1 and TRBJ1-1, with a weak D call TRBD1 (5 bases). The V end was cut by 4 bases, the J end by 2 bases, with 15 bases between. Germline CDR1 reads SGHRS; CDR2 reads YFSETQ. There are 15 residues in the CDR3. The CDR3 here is CASSPWGGGNTEAFF. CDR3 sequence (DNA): TGCGCCAGCAGCCCCTGGGGGGGTGGTAACACTGAAGCTTTCTTT.

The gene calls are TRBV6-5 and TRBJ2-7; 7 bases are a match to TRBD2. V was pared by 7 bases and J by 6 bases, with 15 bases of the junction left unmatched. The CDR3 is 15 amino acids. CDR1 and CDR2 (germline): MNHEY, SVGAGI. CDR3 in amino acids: CASTPWGGTEAEQYF. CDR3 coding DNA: TGTGCCAGCACCCCCTGGGGGGGGACTGAGGCCGAGCAGTACTTC.

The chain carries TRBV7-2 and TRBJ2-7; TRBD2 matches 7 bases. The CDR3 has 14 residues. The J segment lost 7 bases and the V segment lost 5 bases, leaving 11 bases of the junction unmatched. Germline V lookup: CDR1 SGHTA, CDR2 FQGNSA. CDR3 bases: TGTGCCAGCAGCCATCTTCCGCGGGAGATTGAGCAGTACTTC. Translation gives CASSHLPREIEQYF.

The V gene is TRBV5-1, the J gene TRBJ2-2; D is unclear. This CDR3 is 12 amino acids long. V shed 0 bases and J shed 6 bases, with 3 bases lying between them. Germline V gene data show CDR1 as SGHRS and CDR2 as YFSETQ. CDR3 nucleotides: TGCGCCAGCAGCTTGGAGCCCGGGGAGCTGTTTTTT. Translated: CASSLEPGELFF.

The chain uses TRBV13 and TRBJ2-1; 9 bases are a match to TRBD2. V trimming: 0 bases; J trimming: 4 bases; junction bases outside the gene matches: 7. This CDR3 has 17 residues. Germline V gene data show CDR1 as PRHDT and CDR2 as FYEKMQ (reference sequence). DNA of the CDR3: TGTGCCAGCAGCTTAGGTGCGGGGAGCGGGAGGTACAATGAGCAGTTCTTC. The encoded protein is CASSLGAGSGRYNEQFF. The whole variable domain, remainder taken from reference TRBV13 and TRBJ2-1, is AAGVIQSPRHLIKEKRETATLKCYPIPRHDTVYWYQQGPGQDPQFLISFYEKMQSDKGSIPDRFSAQQFSDYHSELNMSSLELGDSALYFCASSLGAGSGRYNEQFFGPGTRLTVL.

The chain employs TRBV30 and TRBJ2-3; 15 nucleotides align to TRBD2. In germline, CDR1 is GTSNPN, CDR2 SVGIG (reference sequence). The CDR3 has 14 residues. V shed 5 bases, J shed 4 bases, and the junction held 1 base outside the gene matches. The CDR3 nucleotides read TGTGCCTGGGGACTAGCGGGAGGGGCAGATACGCAGTATTTT. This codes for CAWGLAGGADTQYF.

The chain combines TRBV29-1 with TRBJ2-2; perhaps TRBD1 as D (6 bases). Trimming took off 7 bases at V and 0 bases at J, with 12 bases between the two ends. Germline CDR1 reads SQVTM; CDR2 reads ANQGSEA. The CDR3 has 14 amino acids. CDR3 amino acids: CSARGTSNTGELFF. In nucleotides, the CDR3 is TGCAGCGCCCGAGGGACATCGAACACCGGGGAGCTGTTTTTT.

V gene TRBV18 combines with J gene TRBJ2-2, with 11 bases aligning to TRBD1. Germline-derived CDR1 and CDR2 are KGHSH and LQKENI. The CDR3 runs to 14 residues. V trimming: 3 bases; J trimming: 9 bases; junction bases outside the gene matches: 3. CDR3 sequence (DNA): TGTGCCAGCTCACCGGGACAGGGGGAGAGGGAGCTGTTTTTT. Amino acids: CASSPGQGERELFF.

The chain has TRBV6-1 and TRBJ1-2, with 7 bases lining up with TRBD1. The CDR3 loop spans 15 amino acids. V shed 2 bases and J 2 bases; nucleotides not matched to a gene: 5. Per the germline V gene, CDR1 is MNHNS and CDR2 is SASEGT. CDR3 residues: CASSELKGANYGYTF. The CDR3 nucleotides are TGTGCCAGCAGTGAACTCAAGGGGGCGAACTATGGCTACACCTTC.

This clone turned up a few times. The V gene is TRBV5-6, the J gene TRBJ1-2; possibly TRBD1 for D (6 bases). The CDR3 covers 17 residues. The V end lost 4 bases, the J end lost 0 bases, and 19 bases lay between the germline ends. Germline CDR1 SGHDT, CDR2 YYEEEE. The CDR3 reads CASSLTPGQLANYGYTF. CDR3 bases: TGTGCCAGCAGCCTTACACCGGGACAACTAGCTAACTATGGCTACACCTTC. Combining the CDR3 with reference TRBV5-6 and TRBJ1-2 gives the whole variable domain DAGVTQSPTHLIKTRGQQVTLRCSPKSGHDTVSWYQQALGQGPQFIFQYYEEEERQRGNFPDRFSGHQFPNYSSELNVNALLLGDSALYLCASSLTPGQLANYGYTFGSGTRLTVV.

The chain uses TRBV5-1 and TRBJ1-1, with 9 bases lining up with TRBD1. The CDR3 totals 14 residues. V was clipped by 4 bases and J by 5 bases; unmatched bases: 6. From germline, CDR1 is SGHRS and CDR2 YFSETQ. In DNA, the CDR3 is TGCGCCAGCAGCGCCTTGACAGGGGGGACTGAAGCTTTCTTT. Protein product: CASSALTGGTEAFF.

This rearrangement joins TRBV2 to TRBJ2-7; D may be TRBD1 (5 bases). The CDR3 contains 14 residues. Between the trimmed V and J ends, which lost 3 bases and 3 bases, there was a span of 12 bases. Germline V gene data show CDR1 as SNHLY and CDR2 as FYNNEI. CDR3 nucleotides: TGTGCCAGCAGTGACCGAGACAGTGTCTACGAGCAGTACTTC. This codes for CASSDRDSVYEQYF.

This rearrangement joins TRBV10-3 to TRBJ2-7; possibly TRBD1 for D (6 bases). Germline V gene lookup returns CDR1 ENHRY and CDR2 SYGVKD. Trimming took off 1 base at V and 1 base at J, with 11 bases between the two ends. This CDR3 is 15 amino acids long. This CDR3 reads CAISEFPDRSYEQYF. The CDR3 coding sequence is TGTGCCATCAGTGAGTTTCCGGACAGATCCTACGAGCAGTACTTC.

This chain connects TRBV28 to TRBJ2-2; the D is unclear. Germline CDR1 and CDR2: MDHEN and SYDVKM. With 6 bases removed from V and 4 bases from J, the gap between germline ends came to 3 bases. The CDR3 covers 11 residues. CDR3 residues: CASSRTGELFF. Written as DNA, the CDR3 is TGTGCCAGCAGCCGCACCGGGGAGCTGTTTTTT.

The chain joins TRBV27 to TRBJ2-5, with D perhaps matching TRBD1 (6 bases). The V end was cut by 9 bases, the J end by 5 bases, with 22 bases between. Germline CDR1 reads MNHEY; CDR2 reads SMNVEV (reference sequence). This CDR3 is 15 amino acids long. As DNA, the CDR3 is TGTGCCAGTTCCCTTTTACAGGGTAAAGTCGAGACCCAGTACTTC. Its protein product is CASSLLQGKVETQYF.

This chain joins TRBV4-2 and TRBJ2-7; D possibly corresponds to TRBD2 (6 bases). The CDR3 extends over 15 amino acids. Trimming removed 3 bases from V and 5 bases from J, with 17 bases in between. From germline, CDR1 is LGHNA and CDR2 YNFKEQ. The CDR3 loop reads CASSQLWGDWDEQYF. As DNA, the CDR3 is TGTGCCAGCAGCCAGCTGTGGGGGGACTGGGACGAGCAGTACTTC.

CDR3 sequence (DNA): TGTGCCAGCAGCAAAGACAGGGTCTATGGCTACACCTTC. The encoded protein is CASSKDRVYGYTF. The chain links TRBV6-5 to TRBJ1-2, with 7 bases identical to TRBD1. Germline lookup yields CDR1 MNHEY and CDR2 SVGAGI. This CDR3 spans 13 amino acids. Losses at the gene ends were 6 bases for V and 4 bases for J; bases not matched to a gene: 5.

DNA for the CDR3: TGTGCCAGTAGTACGCCAGCGGGCAATCAGCCCCAGCATTTT. This encodes CASSTPAGNQPQHF. The chain joins TRBV19 to TRBJ1-5; D not resolved. From germline, CDR1 is LNHDA and CDR2 SQIVND (reference sequence). This CDR3 is 14 amino acids long. The V end was cut by 4 bases, the J end by 2 bases, with 9 bases between. Variable domain in full (rest from reference TRBV19 and TRBJ1-5): DGGITQSPKYLFRKEGQNVTLSCEQNLNHDAMYWYRQDPGQGLRLIYYSQIVNDFQKGDIAEGYSVSREKKESFPLTVTSAQKNPTAFYLCASSTPAGNQPQHFGDGTRLSIL.

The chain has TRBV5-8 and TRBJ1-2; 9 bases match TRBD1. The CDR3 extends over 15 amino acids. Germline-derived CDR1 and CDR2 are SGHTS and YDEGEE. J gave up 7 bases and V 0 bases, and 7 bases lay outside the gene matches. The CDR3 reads CASSLAGTGSAGYTF. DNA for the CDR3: TGTGCCAGCAGCTTGGCCGGGACAGGGTCAGCTGGCTACACCTTC.

CDR3 loop: CASSIGQGVSGNTIYF. The CDR3 DNA reads as TGCGCCAGCAGCATAGGACAGGGTGTCTCTGGAAACACCATATATTTT. The rearrangement uses TRBV5-1 and TRBJ1-3; 8 nucleotides align to TRBD1. V lost 4 bases and J lost 0; bases outside the gene matches: 6. The CDR3 has 16 residues. CDR1 SGHRS and CDR2 YFSETQ come from the germline V gene.

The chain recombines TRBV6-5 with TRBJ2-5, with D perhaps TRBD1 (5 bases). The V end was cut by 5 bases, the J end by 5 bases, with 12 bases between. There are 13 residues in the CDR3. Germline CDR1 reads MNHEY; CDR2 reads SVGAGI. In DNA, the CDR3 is TGTGCCAGCAGTCGATCGTGGGGCGAGACCCAGTACTTC. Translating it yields CASSRSWGETQYF.

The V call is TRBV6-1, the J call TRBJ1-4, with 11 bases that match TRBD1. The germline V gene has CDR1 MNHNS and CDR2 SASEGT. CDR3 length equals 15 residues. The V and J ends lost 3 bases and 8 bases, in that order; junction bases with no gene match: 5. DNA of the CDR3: TGTGCCAGCAGTGAGGGGACAGGGGGTTACGAAAAACTGTTTTTT. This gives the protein CASSEGTGGYEKLFF.

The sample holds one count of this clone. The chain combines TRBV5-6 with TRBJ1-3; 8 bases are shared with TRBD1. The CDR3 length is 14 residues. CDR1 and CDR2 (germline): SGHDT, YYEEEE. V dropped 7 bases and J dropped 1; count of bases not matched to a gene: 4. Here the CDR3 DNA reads TGTGCCAGCTCCCAGGGGGCATCTGGAAACACCATATATTTT. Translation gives CASSQGASGNTIYF.

The CDR3 coding sequence is TGTGCCAGCACAACTCCGGCGGCAGGGGTCACAGATACGCAGTATTTT. This translates into CASTTPAAGVTDTQYF. The chain employs TRBV2 and TRBJ2-3, with D possibly TRBD1 on 6 matching bases. V lost 7 bases and J 2 bases, leaving 19 bases between the germline ends. The CDR3 consists of 16 residues. CDR1 SNHLY and CDR2 FYNNEI come from the germline V gene.

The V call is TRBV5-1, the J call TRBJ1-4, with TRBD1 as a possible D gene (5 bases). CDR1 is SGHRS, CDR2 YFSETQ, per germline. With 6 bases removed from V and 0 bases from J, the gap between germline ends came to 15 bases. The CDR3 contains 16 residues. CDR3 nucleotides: TGCGCCAGCACCCCAGGGAGGGGTTCAACTAATGAAAAACTGTTTTTT. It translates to CASTPGRGSTNEKLFF. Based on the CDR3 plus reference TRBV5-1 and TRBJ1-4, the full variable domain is KAGVTQTPRYLIKTRGQQVTLSCSPISGHRSVSWYQQTPGQGLQFLFEYFSETQRNKGNFPGRFSGRQFSNSRSEMNVSTLELGDSALYLCASTPGRGSTNEKLFFGSGTQLSVL.

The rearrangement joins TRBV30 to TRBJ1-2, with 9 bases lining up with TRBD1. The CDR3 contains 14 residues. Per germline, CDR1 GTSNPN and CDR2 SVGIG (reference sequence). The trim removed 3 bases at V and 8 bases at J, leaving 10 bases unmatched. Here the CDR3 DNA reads TGTGCCTGGAGGGGACAGGGACTTTTGGGAGGCTACACCTTC. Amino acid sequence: CAWRGQGLLGGYTF.